Following are 6 T cell receptor beta chains from one sample sequenced in a study of cytomegalovirus exposure and HLA in healthy donors (dated by TCRdb to 2017 to 2019). The library was built by means of the immunoSEQ multiplex PCR assay. A mixture of 60 forward primers for TCR Vbeta segments and 13 reverse primers for TCR Jbeta segments was used in the multiplex PCR. Drawn from immuneACCESS, this table holds only the in-frame rearrangements with V and J called that TCRdb kept. Clones are partly lost; checked studies trace under half to an unresolved V gene and leave the rest unexplained. The sample contains 85,000 to 100,000 clones, 70% to 80% of them found a single time. The top ten constitute 3% to 4% of the sample. Sequencing was carried out using PBMCs. These receptors came from a male donor in good health and CMV-seropositive.

Here the CDR3 DNA reads TGTGCCAGCAGCTTTGAACTAGCGGGGGGATACAATGAGCAGTTCTTC. Residues: CASSFELAGGYNEQFF. The chain has TRBV7-8 and TRBJ2-1; 12 nucleotides align to TRBD2. The CDR3 spans 16 residues. V was pared by 3 bases and J by 4 bases, with 4 bases of the junction left unmatched. The germline CDR1 and CDR2 sequences are SGHVS and FQNEAQ.

V usage is TRBV4-1 and J usage is TRBJ1-5; 8 bases fit TRBD1. Germline V gene data show CDR1 as MGHRA and CDR2 as YSYEKL. V was clipped by 4 bases and J by 6 bases; unmatched bases: 5. The CDR3 runs to 14 residues. CDR3 region: CASSPGQGLQPQHF. DNA of the CDR3: TGCGCCAGCAGCCCCGGACAGGGTCTTCAGCCCCAGCATTTT.

V gene TRBV18 combines with J gene TRBJ1-3, with TRBD1 as a possible D gene (5 bases). CDR1 and CDR2 (germline): KGHSH, LQKENI. The CDR3 consists of 17 residues. Trimming shortened V by 2 bases and J by 0 bases, and 14 bases separated the two germline ends. This chain's CDR3 is CASSPIGVRSSGNTIYF. In DNA, the CDR3 is TGTGCCAGCTCACCAATAGGGGTCCGGAGCTCTGGAAACACCATATATTTT. Variable domain in full (rest from reference TRBV18 and TRBJ1-3): NAGVMQNPRHLVRRRGQEARLRCSPMKGHSHVYWYRQLPEEGLKFMVYLQKENIIDESGMPKERFSAEFPKEGPSILRIQQVVRGDSAAYFCASSPIGVRSSGNTIYFGEGSWLTVV.

This clone was counted once. The V gene is TRBV9, the J gene TRBJ1-2; 8 bases map to TRBD1. Germline V gene data show CDR1 as SGDLS and CDR2 as YYNGEE. The CDR3 runs to 17 residues. V lost 3 bases and J lost 3; bases outside the gene matches: 13. The DNA of the CDR3 is TGTGCCAGCAGCGCTTCCCCGGGACAGGAGAGCTACTATGGCTACACCTTC. Translated, it gives CASSASPGQESYYGYTF.

The chain uses TRBV6-6 and TRBJ1-2; D is perhaps TRBD1 (5 bases). V lost 4 bases and J lost 7, with 16 bases in between. The germline V gene has CDR1 MNHNY and CDR2 SVGAGI (reference sequence). The length of the CDR3 is 14 residues. The CDR3 sequence: CASSWGELLLGYTF. The CDR3 DNA follows: TGTGCCAGCAGTTGGGGGGAACTACTTCTTGGCTACACCTTC.

This clone showed up just a few times. The V and J genes are TRBV7-6 and TRBJ2-5; 8 bases align to TRBD2. CDR3 size: 16 residues. Germline values: CDR1 SGHVS, CDR2 FNYEAQ. The J segment lost 1 base and the V segment lost 0 bases, leaving 4 bases of the junction unmatched. In DNA, the CDR3 is TGTGCCAGCAGCTTAGCGGGTCGGGGGGGCCAAGAGACCCAGTACTTC. Translating it yields CASSLAGRGGQETQYF.